The T cell receptor beta chain described here comes from a study of T cells in Graves' hyperthyroidism and ophthalmopathy. Amplification targeted TCR beta CDR3 regions from RNA transcripts. In the first-round RT-PCR of the TCR CDR3, the HTBI primer set was used. From the multiplex PCR reads, TCRdb called clonotypes with MiXCR, one entry per CDR3 protein. The sample comprises some 620,000 distinct CDR3 sequences, about a sixth of which are singletons, and over 3.5% rests with the top ten. This clonotype has at least ten counts. The CDR3 has 18 residues. The junction had 9 bases not matched to a gene; V was cut back by 4 bases and J by 0 bases. The germline V gene has CDR1 SGHNT and CDR2 YENEEA.

This TCR was recovered from a woman aged 25 to 39 with Graves' hyperthyroidism. Sequenced sample: blood. The J gene is TRBJ2-4, the V gene TRBV11-3; 10 bases are a match to TRBD2. The CDR3 nucleotides read TGTGCCAGCAGCTCCTGGACTAGCGGAACTCTAGCCAAAAACATTCAGTACTTC. Translation: CASSSWTSGTLAKNIQYF. The entire variable domain, with the rest obtained from reference TRBV11-3 and TRBJ2-4, is as follows: EAGVVQSPRYKIIEKKQPVAFWCNPISGHNTLYWYLQNLGQGPELLIRYENEEAVDDSQLPKDRFSAERLKGVDSTLKIQPAELGDSAVYLCASSSWTSGTLAKNIQYFGAGTRLSVL.